This is a list of T cell receptor beta chains from one sample in a study of CD8 T cells in Susac syndrome. TCRdb reanalysed the immunoSEQ multiplex PCR reads using MiXCR and keeps one entry per CDR3 protein. The sample contains some 130,000 distinct CDR3 sequences, roughly 94% of which appear only once. Sequenced input: CD4+ T cells from PBMCs. Every receptor here comes from a human donor with multiple sclerosis. The CDR3 runs from the conserved cysteine through the conserved F or W. The D gene is left open where the match is weak. Where a row states a size, it is once, few, many or the class of an expanded clone; other rows omit it.

DNA,CDR3,D,J,V,size
TGTGCCAGCAGCTTACAATCCGGGGTCAATCAGCCCCAGCATTTT,CASSLQSGVNQPQHF,NA,TRBJ1-5,TRBV7-6,NA
TGTGCCAGTAGACTAGCGGGAGACGCTAACACCGGGGAGCTGTTTTTT,CASRLAGDANTGELFF,TRBD2,TRBJ2-2,TRBV19,NA
TGTGCCAGCAGCGCGACTAGCGCCTACGAGCAGTACTTC,CASSATSAYEQYF,TRBD2,TRBJ2-7,TRBV7-2,NA
TGCAGTGCTGTGTCCGGGAGAGACGAGCAGTACTTC,CSAVSGRDEQYF,NA,TRBJ2-7,TRBV20-1,NA
TGCGCCAGCAGCCTCCCTTCGGCAGGGGACAATTCACCCCTCCACTTT,CASSLPSAGDNSPLHF,NA,TRBJ1-6,TRBV5-1,NA
TGTGCCAGCAGTTCGACTAGTATCCGAGAGACCCAGTACTTC,CASSSTSIRETQYF,NA,TRBJ2-5,TRBV7-9,NA
TGTGCCAGCAGTGAAGGGGGGAGCTCTGGGGCCAACGTCCTGACTTTC,CASSEGGSSGANVLTF,NA,TRBJ2-6,TRBV2,NA
TGCAGTGCTAGTGCCGGGACCTACACTGAAGCTTTCTTT,CSASAGTYTEAFF,NA,TRBJ1-1,TRBV20-1,NA
TGTGCCAGCAATTGGCGGGGGGATGAGACCCAGTACTTC,CASNWRGDETQYF,TRBD2,TRBJ2-5,TRBV2,once
TGTGCCAGCAGCTTAATGGGACAGGGCTTGGAGGTCTATGGCTACACCTTC,CASSLMGQGLEVYGYTF,TRBD1,TRBJ1-2,TRBV7-2,NA
TGTGCCAGCAGCGTAGACGGGGGGAACACCGGGGAGCTGTTTTTT,CASSVDGGNTGELFF,NA,TRBJ2-2,TRBV9,NA
TGCAGTGCTAGGGGGGACAGCATTAACACTGAAGCTTTCTTT,CSARGDSINTEAFF,TRBD1,TRBJ1-1,TRBV20-1,NA
TGTGCCAGCTCTCAGGAGACTGTGAACACTGAAGCTTTCTTT,CASSQETVNTEAFF,NA,TRBJ1-1,TRBV3-1,few
TGTGCCAGCAGCTTGTTGGGCAACACCGAAGCTTTCTTT,CASSLLGNTEAFF,NA,TRBJ1-1,TRBV7-9,few
TGTGCCAGTACCCGGGACAGGGGATACGAAGAGACCCAGTACTTC,CASTRDRGYEETQYF,TRBD1,TRBJ2-5,TRBV19,NA
TGTGCTAGTGGTCTCGACCGACTGATGAATCAGCCCCAGCATTTT,CASGLDRLMNQPQHF,NA,TRBJ1-5,TRBV12-5,NA
TGTGCCAACTCAGCGGGGGTAGGGGACGGCTACACCTTC,CANSAGVGDGYTF,NA,TRBJ1-2,TRBV28,NA
TGCAGTGCCGATCCTCGGACCGCTAATGAGCAGTTCTTC,CSADPRTANEQFF,NA,TRBJ2-1,TRBV20-1,NA